The source of this T cell receptor beta chain is a study of blood T cell repertoires in COVID-19. Per the original data handling: Nucleated cell number was recorded as an estimate derived from reference gene primer amplification. The table came from immunoSEQ multiplex PCR; TCRdb's copy has only in-frame clones and leaves some out. From that table come the V and J calls and clone size; the DNA was used to work out D and trimming. Of some 200,000 clones listed, approximately 85% were seen once; the top ten hold about 8%. Trimming removed 4 bases from V and 7 bases from J; junction bases left unmatched: 5. CDR1 MNHEY and CDR2 SVGEGT come from the germline V gene. This CDR3 region has 15 residues.

Material for sequencing was peripheral blood. The source is a woman between 45 and 60 years old with active or convalescent COVID-19. The chain couples TRBV6-2 or TRBV6-3 to TRBJ1-6; 9 nucleotides match TRBD1. The CDR3 loop reads CASSLDRGGNSPLHF. CDR3 coding DNA: TGTGCCAGCAGTTTGGACAGGGGCGGCAATTCACCCCTCCACTTT.